A single sample gave rise to the 12 T cell receptor beta chains below, sequenced in a study of T cells in localized non-small cell lung cancer. Only in-frame clones appear in the TCRdb table, and some are missing; sequencing was by immunoSEQ multiplex PCR. There are about 3,200 clones in the sample; over 20% occur only once, and roughly 14% lies in the top ten. This specimen consisted of normal lung tissue next to the tumor, obtained before any cancer treatment. These receptors originate from a man aged 40 to 69 with stage III squamous cell lung carcinoma.

This clone is medium-sized within its sample. The chain combines TRBV6-1 with TRBJ1-6; no clear D. Per the germline V gene, CDR1 is MNHNS and CDR2 is SASEGT. V lost 1 base to trimming and J lost 6 bases, with 7 bases between them. The CDR3 has 14 residues. The CDR3 DNA reads TGTGCCAGCAGTGAAGTGGCAGTTAATTCACCCCTCCACTTT. It is translated as CASSEVAVNSPLHF.

By frequency in the sample, this clone is medium-sized. This chain joins TRBV11-3 and TRBJ2-2; 7 nucleotides agree with TRBD1. Germline V CDR1 and CDR2: SGHNT, YENEEA. The junction had 11 bases not matched to a gene; V was cut back by 1 base and J by 6 bases. The CDR3 covers 17 residues. The CDR3 is CASSLGSGTVKAGELFF. The CDR3 coding sequence is TGTGCCAGCAGCTTAGGGTCGGGGACAGTAAAGGCCGGGGAGCTGTTTTTT.

This chain connects TRBV11-3 to TRBJ1-2; 8 positions match TRBD1. The CDR3 sequence is 18 residues long. V trimming: 5 bases; J trimming: 0 bases; junction bases outside the gene matches: 14. Germline V gene data show CDR1 as SGHNT and CDR2 as YENEEA. The CDR3 sequence is CASSRRRAGGLANYGYTF. The DNA of the CDR3 is TGTGCCAGCAGCCGACGCCGGGCAGGGGGCTTAGCTAACTATGGCTACACCTTC.

The chain combines TRBV29-1 with TRBJ2-5; 7 bases fit TRBD1. Germline values: CDR1 SQVTM, CDR2 ANQGSEA. The J segment lost 7 bases and the V segment lost 6 bases, leaving 11 bases of the junction unmatched. CDR3 size: 13 residues. The CDR3 nucleotides read TGCAGCGTCGTTGGGACAGTACTTGGGACCCAGTACTTC. Residues: CSVVGTVLGTQYF.

This clone was seen repeatedly, ten times or more. The rearrangement links TRBV11-3 to TRBJ1-5, with 10 bases identical to TRBD1. This CDR3 is 16 amino acids long. Per the germline V gene, CDR1 is SGHNT and CDR2 is YENEEA. V lost 5 bases, J lost 3 bases, and 7 bases stayed unmatched. The chain's CDR3 is CASSLGQGGPNQPQHF. The CDR3 nucleotides are TGTGCCAGCAGCCTCGGACAGGGGGGACCCAATCAGCCCCAGCATTTT.

This clone has only one observation. J is TRBJ2-1 and V is TRBV19, with 7 bases aligning to TRBD1. The CDR3 runs to 16 residues. Looked up from germline, CDR1 is LNHDA and CDR2 is SQIVND (reference sequence). Unmatched junction bases numbered 10, after V lost 3 bases and J lost 5 bases. CDR3 sequence reads: CASSMAVQGWNNEQFF. CDR3 in DNA: TGTGCCAGTAGTATGGCGGTACAGGGGTGGAACAATGAGCAGTTCTTC.

V is TRBV15 and J is TRBJ1-1, with a tentative D call TRBD1 (6 bases). CDR3 length: 15 amino acids. Germline lookup yields CDR1 LNHNV and CDR2 YYDKDF (reference sequence). The V end was cut by 0 bases, the J end by 5 bases, with 13 bases between. The CDR3 loop reads CATSREEGVKTEAFF. CDR3 bases: TGTGCCACCAGCAGAGAGGAGGGGGTAAAGACTGAAGCTTTCTTT. Based on the CDR3 plus reference TRBV15 and TRBJ1-1, the full variable domain is DAMVIQNPRYQVTQFGKPVTLSCSQTLNHNVMYWYQQKSSQAPKLLFHYYDKDFNNEADTPDNFQSRRPNTSFCFLDIRSPGLGDTAMYLCATSREEGVKTEAFFGQGTRLTVV.

The rearrangement links TRBV14 to TRBJ1-3, with D tentatively TRBD1 (6 bases). The V gene lost 3 bases and the J gene lost 0 bases, with 18 bases spanning the gap. CDR3 length: 18 amino acids. In germline, CDR1 is SGHDN, CDR2 FVKESK. Here the CDR3 DNA reads TGTGCCAGCAGCCAGTTACCTCCGGGACACTTCTCTGGAAACACCATATATTTT. Its translation: CASSQLPPGHFSGNTIYF.

The V call is TRBV19, the J call TRBJ1-4; D is unresolved. CDR3 length: 15 amino acids. Trimming shortened V by 4 bases and J by 3 bases, and 12 bases separated the two germline ends. CDR1 is LNHDA, CDR2 SQIVND, per germline (reference sequence). CDR3 sequence reads: CASSNRGNPNEKLFF. The CDR3 nucleotides are TGTGCCAGTAGTAATCGCGGCAACCCTAATGAAAAACTGTTTTTT.

The CDR3 bases are TGCAGCGTTGATGACTGGGACAGGGCATCTGGGGCCAACGTCCTGACTTTC. Translating it yields CSVDDWDRASGANVLTF. This chain uses TRBV29-1 with TRBJ2-6, with TRBD1 matching 9 bases. V lost 3 bases, J lost 1 base, and 7 bases stayed unmatched. Germline values: CDR1 SQVTM, CDR2 ANQGSEA. This CDR3 comprises 17 residues.

V gene TRBV11-3 combines with J gene TRBJ2-1; TRBD1 matches at 9 bases. Germline CDR1 and CDR2: SGHNT and YENEEA. This CDR3 contains 15 residues. The V and J ends lost 5 bases and 6 bases, in that order; junction bases with no gene match: 8. CDR3 sequence: CASSLVPGQGNEQFF. CDR3 nucleotides: TGTGCCAGCAGCCTCGTCCCGGGACAGGGCAATGAGCAGTTCTTC.

This chain connects TRBV30 to TRBJ1-3; possible D gene TRBD1, 5 bases. CDR3 length: 15 residues. V was trimmed by 5 bases and J by 0 bases, leaving 14 bases between them. Per germline, CDR1 GTSNPN and CDR2 SVGIG (reference sequence). CDR3 nucleotides: TGTGCCTGGTCGGGACGTACGAGCTCTGGAAACACCATATATTTT. It specifies CAWSGRTSSGNTIYF.